The 14 T cell receptor beta chains below all came from one sample that was sequenced in a study of identical twins. TCRdb called the 5' RACE reads again in MiXCR, with one record for every CDR3 protein. This sample has approximately 590,000 distinct CDR3 sequences; 9.6% occur once, and the top ten carry 2.5% to 3.5%. These same data were also listed under a study on yellow fever vaccine responses in identical twins.

The sequencing input was PBMCs. The source of these receptors is a woman younger than 30 in good health.

Many counts were recorded for this clonotype. J is TRBJ2-3 and V is TRBV12-3 or TRBV12-4, with a possible D match to TRBD2 (6 bases). The CDR3 covers 15 residues. The ends were cut back, 3 bases at V and 8 bases at J, with 18 bases in the middle. The CDR3 is CASSFGGSARVTQYF. CDR3 DNA: TGTGCCAGCAGTTTTGGGGGGAGTGCCCGGGTTACGCAGTATTTT.

This clonotype came up many times. The gene calls are TRBV3-1 and TRBJ2-2; TRBD2 might be the D (6 bases). The CDR3 loop spans 17 amino acids. From germline, CDR1 is LGHDT and CDR2 YNNKEL (reference sequence). V gave up 1 base and J gave up 0 bases, with 12 bases separating them. CDR3 amino acids: CASSQGGGASNTGELFF. For the CDR3, the DNA is TGTGCCAGCAGCCAAGGGGGCGGGGCCTCGAACACCGGGGAGCTGTTTTTT. The complete variable domain, with remaining parts taken from reference TRBV3-1 and TRBJ2-2, reads DTAVSQTPKYLVTQMGNDKSIKCEQNLGHDTMYWYKQDSKKFLKIMFSYNNKELIINETVPNRFSPKSPDKAHLNLHINSLELGDSAVYFCASSQGGGASNTGELFFGEGSRLTVL.

This clonotype was counted a few times. The rearrangement joins TRBV7-9 to TRBJ1-3; perhaps TRBD1 as D (6 bases). Germline CDR1 is SEHNR and CDR2 is FQNEAQ (reference sequence). This CDR3 comprises 14 residues. Trimming pared 4 bases from V and 4 bases from J, leaving 11 bases between. CDR3 nucleotides: TGTGCCAGCAGCTCCGCGGGACACGGAAACACCATATATTTT. It specifies CASSSAGHGNTIYF.

This clonotype appeared a few times. V and J are TRBV21-1 and TRBJ2-7; the DNA was not compared with TRBD1, the D call given in the table. TRBV21-1 is an annotated pseudogene. This CDR3 region has 15 residues. CDR3 residues: CASSKGQGESYEQYF. The CDR3 DNA follows: TGTGCCAGCAGCAAAGGACAGGGGGAGTCCTACGAGCAGTACTTC.

There are a few counts of this clonotype. This chain uses TRBV11-2 with TRBJ2-1, with D perhaps matching TRBD1 (6 bases). The CDR3 length is 15 residues. Germline-derived CDR1 and CDR2 are SGHAT and FQNNGV. V gave up 1 base and J gave up 2 bases, with 9 bases separating them. DNA of the CDR3: TGTGCCAGCAGCTTAGTGAGGGGGACCTACAATGAGCAGTTCTTC. It codes for CASSLVRGTYNEQFF. The full variable domain, with the rest looked up from reference TRBV11-2 and TRBJ2-1, is EAGVAQSPRYKIIEKRQSVAFWCNPISGHATLYWYQQILGQGPKLLIQFQNNGVVDDSQLPKDRFSAERLKGVDSTLKIQPAKLEDSAVYLCASSLVRGTYNEQFFGPGTRLTVL.

This clonotype came up many times. The CDR3 sequence: CSAYRGKGEKLFF. The CDR3 nucleotides read TGCAGTGCTTACCGGGGGAAAGGTGAAAAACTGTTTTTT. This chain connects TRBV20-1 to TRBJ1-4; TRBD1 might be the D (5 bases). CDR3 size: 13 residues. Germline V CDR1 and CDR2: DFQATT, SNEGSKA (reference sequence). V gave up 5 bases and J gave up 7 bases, with 14 bases separating them.

This clonotype was found a few times. The rearrangement uses TRBV24-1 and TRBJ2-3; 10 bases fit TRBD1. The CDR3 is 15 residues long. V gave up 5 bases and J gave up 1 base; unmatched junction bases: 2. Germline CDR1 KGHDR, CDR2 SFDVKD. The CDR3 loop is CATSVGTGGTDTQYF. The DNA for the CDR3 is TGTGCCACCAGTGTAGGGACAGGGGGCACAGATACGCAGTATTTT.

Many counts were recorded for this clonotype. The V and J genes are TRBV5-1 and TRBJ2-7; 8 nucleotides line up with TRBD1. The CDR3 has 15 amino acids. Germline lookup yields CDR1 SGHRS and CDR2 YFSETQ. J gave up 6 bases and V 0 bases, and 8 bases lay outside the gene matches. This CDR3 is CASSLDGQGFSEQYF. CDR3 DNA: TGCGCCAGCAGCTTGGATGGACAGGGATTCTCCGAGCAGTACTTC.

About this clonotype itself: At one boundary the junction diverges from the germline segment, which might be a read error. This chain joins TRBV20-1 and TRBJ2-3; a possible D gene is TRBD2 (6 bases). CDR1 and CDR2 from the germline V gene are DFQATT and SNEGSKA (reference sequence). The CDR3 runs 16 residues. CDR3 protein: CCASLYGSTRTDTQYF. The CDR3 nucleotides are TGCTGTGCTAGTTTGTACGGGAGCACACGCACAGATACGCAGTATTTT.

The J gene is TRBJ2-1, the V gene TRBV4-3, with D unclear. V gave up 1 base and J gave up 11 bases, with 18 bases separating them. Per the germline V gene, CDR1 is LGHNA and CDR2 is YSLEER. The CDR3 loop spans 15 amino acids. The CDR3 protein is CASSQASDNYLQQFF. The CDR3 bases are TGCGCCAGCAGCCAAGCATCGGATAACTACCTCCAGCAGTTCTTC.

The rearrangement uses TRBV7-9 and TRBJ1-1; 9 bases agree with TRBD1. Germline loops: CDR1 SEHNR, CDR2 FQNEAQ (reference sequence). After removal of 5 bases from V and 4 bases from J, the junction contained 8 bases not matched to a gene. The CDR3 has 15 residues. The CDR3, as DNA: TGTGCCAGCAGCAAGGGACAGGGTTGGAGCACTGAAGCTTTCTTT. It codes for CASSKGQGWSTEAFF.

This clonotype was counted only a few times. This chain connects TRBV6-2 or TRBV6-3 to TRBJ2-7; D is perhaps TRBD1 (5 bases). Germline V lookup: CDR1 MNHEY, CDR2 SVGEGT. V was shortened by 6 bases and J by 2 bases, with 23 bases between the two germline ends. The CDR3 is 17 amino acids. The CDR3 protein is CASREIQGLETPYEQYF. The CDR3 DNA reads as TGTGCCAGCAGAGAAATCCAGGGTCTCGAAACTCCCTACGAGCAGTACTTC.

This clonotype was found a few times. The chain recombines TRBV15 with TRBJ2-6; TRBD1 aligns across 10 bases. Trimming removed 1 base from V and 4 bases from J; junction bases left unmatched: 1. The germline gives CDR1 LNHNV, CDR2 YYDKDF (reference sequence). The CDR3 loop spans 16 amino acids. Here the CDR3 reads CATSRGQGAGANVLTF. The CDR3, as DNA: TGTGCCACCAGCAGAGGACAGGGGGCCGGGGCCAACGTCCTGACTTTC.

This clonotype appeared many times. This rearrangement joins TRBV29-1 to TRBJ2-3, with TRBD1 matching 7 bases. Trimming at V came to 6 bases and at J to 6 bases, leaving 12 bases not matched to a gene. This CDR3 spans 14 amino acids. Germline CDR1 is SQVTM and CDR2 is ANQGSEA. CDR3 DNA sequence: TGCAGCGTAGATCCTAGGGGGCGGTCGGATACGCAGTATTTT. Encoded protein: CSVDPRGRSDTQYF.